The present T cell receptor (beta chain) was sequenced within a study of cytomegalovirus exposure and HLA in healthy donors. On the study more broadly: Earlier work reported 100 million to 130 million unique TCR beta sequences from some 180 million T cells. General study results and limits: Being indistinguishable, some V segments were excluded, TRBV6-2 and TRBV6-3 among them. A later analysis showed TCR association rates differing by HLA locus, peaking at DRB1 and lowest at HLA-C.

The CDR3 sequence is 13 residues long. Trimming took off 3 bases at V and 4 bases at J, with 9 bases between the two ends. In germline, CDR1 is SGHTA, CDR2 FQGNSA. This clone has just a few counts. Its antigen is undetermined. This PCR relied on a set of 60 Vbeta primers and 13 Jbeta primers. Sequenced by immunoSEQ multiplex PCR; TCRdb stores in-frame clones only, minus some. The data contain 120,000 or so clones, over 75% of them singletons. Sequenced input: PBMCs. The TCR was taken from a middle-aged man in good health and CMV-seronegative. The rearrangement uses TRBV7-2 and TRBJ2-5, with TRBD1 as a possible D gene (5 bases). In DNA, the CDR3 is TGTGCCAGCAGCTTTCGTGGGGCAGAGACCCAGTACTTC. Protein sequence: CASSFRGAETQYF.